What follows are 32 T cell receptor beta chains derived from one specimen sequenced in a study of T cells after somatic rescue of genetic block. Sequencing used immunoSEQ multiplex PCR; TCRdb keeps in-frame clones, though not all of them. Seen here are roughly 120,000 clones, around 90% observed once, and the top ten hold approximately 1.3%. The sample comprised peripheral blood mononuclear cells (PBMCs). The receptors shown here come from a woman aged 18-29 years.

This chain connects TRBV6-1 to TRBJ2-7, with TRBD1 as a possible D gene (5 bases). The CDR3 loop spans 14 amino acids. The V end lost 6 bases, the J end lost 7 bases, and 19 bases lay between the germline ends. Germline V gives CDR1 MNHNS, CDR2 SASEGT. The CDR3 nucleotides read TGTGCCAGCAGGTTGACAGCGTCGAGTCGGGAGCAGTACTTC. It translates to CASRLTASSREQYF.

The rearrangement links TRBV2 to TRBJ1-6; D possibly corresponds to TRBD1 (5 bases). V gave up 2 bases and J gave up 7 bases, with 15 bases separating them. The CDR3 is 16 amino acids. From germline, CDR1 is SNHLY and CDR2 FYNNEI. The CDR3 coding sequence is TGTGCCAGCAGTGAAACGGGGCAGGGTCGAAATTCACCCCTCCACTTT. It specifies CASSETGQGRNSPLHF.

This chain uses TRBV6-5 with TRBJ1-5; TRBD1 might be the D (5 bases). The CDR3 has 14 amino acids. Germline assignment: CDR1 MNHEY and CDR2 SVGAGI. V gave up 4 bases and J gave up 3 bases, with 10 bases separating them. DNA of the CDR3: TGTGCCAGCAGTTCGGCCAGGGCCAATCAGCCCCAGCATTTT. Its protein is CASSSARANQPQHF.

CDR3 in DNA: TGTGCCAGTAGTATAGTGGCTAGCGGGGGCCCAAGCTCCTACGAGCAGTACTTC. Its protein is CASSIVASGGPSSYEQYF. The rearrangement uses TRBV19 and TRBJ2-7, with 10 nucleotides matching TRBD2. The CDR3 sequence is 18 residues long. Unmatched junction bases numbered 9, after V lost 1 base and J lost 0 bases. Germline V gene sequence: CDR1 LNHDA, CDR2 SQIVND (reference sequence).

The chain has TRBV6-5 and TRBJ1-1; D is perhaps TRBD1 (5 bases). The germline V gene encodes CDR1 MNHEY and CDR2 SVGAGI. The CDR3 sequence is 15 residues long. V was clipped by 7 bases and J by 4 bases, with 19 bases between them. CDR3 DNA sequence: TGTGCCAGCACGCTATGGGGCGAGGGTTCCACTGAAGCTTTCTTT. Translation: CASTLWGEGSTEAFF.

The rearrangement joins TRBV5-5 to TRBJ1-1, with D perhaps TRBD1 (5 bases). Germline CDR1 and CDR2: SGHKS and YYEKEE (reference sequence). The CDR3 runs to 18 residues. V gave up 5 bases and J gave up 1 base, with 24 bases separating them. As DNA, the CDR3 is TGTGCCAGCAGGGGGGGAGCCGGGACCCCACGAAGGAACACTGAAGCTTTCTTT. It translates to CASRGGAGTPRRNTEAFF.

The chain is built from TRBV2 and TRBJ1-6; TRBD1 might be the D (6 bases). CDR3 length: 16 amino acids. Trimming left V 4 bases short and J 6 bases short, with 16 bases between. CDR1 SNHLY and CDR2 FYNNEI come from the germline V gene. CDR3 in DNA: TGTGCCAGCAGTGTGTACGGGGGGCTACCTAATTCACCCCTCCACTTT. It yields the protein CASSVYGGLPNSPLHF.

This clone was seen a single time. The chain uses TRBV9 and TRBJ2-6; D is unresolved. Trimming left V 6 bases short and J 2 bases short, with 9 bases between. The CDR3 contains 14 residues. Germline V gene data show CDR1 as SGDLS and CDR2 as YYNGEE. The CDR3 loop is CASNIGPGANVLTF. The CDR3 DNA reads TGTGCCAGCAATATTGGACCTGGGGCCAACGTCCTGACTTTC.

The chain has TRBV9 and TRBJ1-2; no reliable D call. Germline assignment: CDR1 SGDLS and CDR2 YYNGEE. The CDR3 runs to 13 residues. V shed 0 bases and J shed 2 bases, with 5 bases lying between them. The DNA for the CDR3 is TGTGCCAGCAGCGTAGGCCGGAACTATGGCTACACCTTC. Translation gives CASSVGRNYGYTF.

This clone appeared a single time. The V call is TRBV5-1, the J call TRBJ2-3; D is perhaps TRBD1 or TRBD2 (5 bases each). This CDR3 has 14 residues. The germline CDR1 and CDR2 sequences are SGHRS and YFSETQ. V lost 1 base and J 6 bases, leaving 12 bases between the germline ends. The CDR3 spells CASSLLGVTDTQYF. The CDR3 DNA reads TGCGCCAGCAGCTTGTTGGGGGTCACCGATACGCAGTATTTT.

This clone appeared once. This chain links TRBV2 with TRBJ2-2; no reliable D call. V was clipped by 6 bases and J by 1 base, with 9 bases between them. Per the germline V gene, CDR1 is SNHLY and CDR2 is FYNNEI. The CDR3 has 14 amino acids. The CDR3 DNA sequence: TGTGCCAGCAGGATCAACAAGAACACCGGGGAGCTGTTTTTT. This encodes CASRINKNTGELFF.

The rearrangement links TRBV7-2 to TRBJ2-3; 9 positions match TRBD2. In germline, CDR1 is SGHTA, CDR2 FQGNSA. V trimming: 0 bases; J trimming: 2 bases; junction bases outside the gene matches: 3. The CDR3 runs to 16 residues. The CDR3 protein is CASSLASGRSTDTQYF. The CDR3 DNA reads as TGTGCCAGCAGCTTAGCTAGCGGGAGATCCACAGATACGCAGTATTTT.

The V gene is TRBV7-6, the J gene TRBJ2-5; TRBD2 matches at 15 bases. Trimming removed 4 bases from V and 7 bases from J; junction bases left unmatched: 7. From germline, CDR1 is SGHVS and CDR2 FNYEAQ. This CDR3 has 16 amino acids. The chain's CDR3 is CASSSGLAGGTGTQYF. For the CDR3, the DNA is TGTGCCAGCAGCTCGGGACTAGCGGGGGGCACAGGGACCCAGTACTTC.

This chain links TRBV5-5 with TRBJ1-1; TRBD1 matches at 8 bases. The CDR3 runs 15 residues. V lost 5 bases to trimming and J lost 4 bases; unmatched junction nucleotides: 10. CDR1 and CDR2 (germline): SGHKS, YYEKEE (reference sequence). The CDR3 DNA sequence: TGTGCCAGCAGTCCAGTGACAGGGGATACCACTGAAGCTTTCTTT. This gives the protein CASSPVTGDTTEAFF.

The V gene is TRBV9, the J gene TRBJ2-3; D might be TRBD1 (5 bases). The CDR3 is 14 residues long. Trimming removed 0 bases from V and 8 bases from J, with 13 bases in between. Germline CDR1 and CDR2: SGDLS and YYNGEE. The CDR3 region has the DNA TGTGCCAGCAGCGTAGGAGGTGCGCAGGGTACGCAGTATTTT. As protein: CASSVGGAQGTQYF.

This chain links TRBV7-2 with TRBJ2-4; 11 bases map to TRBD1. The germline CDR1 and CDR2 sequences are SGHTA and FQGNSA. V gave up 6 bases and J gave up 7 bases; unmatched junction bases: 11. The CDR3 has 16 residues. The CDR3 DNA is TGTGCCAGCAGTCGCACCTCCGGGACAGGGGGGAACATTCAGTACTTC. Its protein product is CASSRTSGTGGNIQYF. Full variable domain (outside the CDR3, taken from reference TRBV7-2 and TRBJ2-4): GAGVSQSPSNKVTEKGKDVELRCDPISGHTALYWYRQSLGQGLEFLIYFQGNSAPDKSGLPSDRFSAERTGGSVSTLTIQRTQQEDSAVYLCASSRTSGTGGNIQYFGAGTRLSVL.

The V and J genes are TRBV5-5 and TRBJ2-5; D tentatively fits TRBD1 or TRBD2 (6 bases each). There are 20 residues in the CDR3. Germline V gene sequence: CDR1 SGHKS, CDR2 YYEKEE (reference sequence). V shed 7 bases and J shed 4 bases, with 35 bases lying between them. CDR3 region: CASRVRQDPGLGRSGETQYF. DNA for the CDR3: TGTGCCAGCCGTGTCCGACAGGACCCGGGACTGGGGCGTTCCGGAGAGACCCAGTACTTC. Full variable domain (outside the CDR3, taken from reference TRBV5-5 and TRBJ2-5): DAGVTQSPTHLIKTRGQQVTLRCSPISGHKSVSWYQQVLGQGPQFIFQYYEKEERGRGNFPDRFSARQFPNYSSELNVNALLLGDSALYLCASRVRQDPGLGRSGETQYFGPGTRLLVL.

The chain carries TRBV30 and TRBJ1-1, with D tentatively TRBD1 (5 bases). CDR1 and CDR2 (germline): GTSNPN, SVGIG (reference sequence). Trimming pared 4 bases from V and 1 base from J, leaving 13 bases between. The CDR3 is 14 residues long. CDR3 sequence: CAWKSWGENTEAFF. CDR3 bases: TGTGCCTGGAAATCGTGGGGGGAGAACACTGAAGCTTTCTTT.

V and J are TRBV5-6 and TRBJ2-5; D not resolved. Trimming removed 6 bases from V and 1 base from J, with 7 bases in between. The germline V gene has CDR1 SGHDT and CDR2 YYEEEE. This CDR3 has 12 amino acids. CDR3: CASTSGQETQYF. CDR3 coding DNA: TGTGCCAGCACGTCGGGCCAAGAGACCCAGTACTTC.

The chain carries TRBV7-2 and TRBJ2-1; D remains ambiguous. The length of the CDR3 is 13 residues. V was clipped by 1 base and J by 7 bases, with 8 bases between them. The germline V gene encodes CDR1 SGHTA and CDR2 FQGNSA. The DNA of the CDR3 is TGTGCCAGCAGCTTAGTGCTAGGGAATGAGCAGTTCTTC. Its translation: CASSLVLGNEQFF.

This chain links TRBV11-2 with TRBJ2-3, with TRBD1 identical over 9 bases. V trimming: 5 bases; J trimming: 7 bases; junction bases outside the gene matches: 10. Germline V gene lookup returns CDR1 SGHAT and CDR2 FQNNGV. The CDR3 is 15 amino acids. Here the CDR3 reads CASSLSGQGMNTQYF. As DNA, the CDR3 is TGTGCCAGCAGCCTGTCGGGACAGGGCATGAATACGCAGTATTTT.

The rearrangement uses TRBV30 and TRBJ1-3, with D uncertain. The CDR3 has 14 residues. CDR1 is GTSNPN and CDR2 is SVGIG in the germline V gene (reference sequence). V dropped 1 base and J dropped 1 base, with 8 bases sitting between them. The CDR3 loop reads CAWSDGRSGNTIYF. DNA of the CDR3: TGTGCCTGGAGTGATGGAAGATCTGGAAACACCATATATTTT.

This clone came up once. The rearrangement uses TRBV7-2 and TRBJ2-4, with D maybe TRBD2 (6 bases). V lost 5 bases and J lost 0, with 14 bases in between. Germline CDR1 SGHTA, CDR2 FQGNSA. The CDR3 contains 16 residues. DNA for the CDR3: TGTGCCAGCAGCCCCCTCGGGGGTCTAGCCAAAAACATTCAGTACTTC. Translating gives CASSPLGGLAKNIQYF.

This clone was recorded a few times. CDR3 region: CSVPDLHADTQYF. In nucleotides, the CDR3 is TGCAGCGTGCCTGACCTGCACGCGGATACGCAGTATTTT. This chain connects TRBV29-1 to TRBJ2-3, with no clear D. The germline gives CDR1 SQVTM, CDR2 ANQGSEA. This CDR3 region has 13 residues. V lost 6 bases, J lost 6 bases, and 16 bases lay in between.

V and J are TRBV2 and TRBJ2-7, with 8 bases aligning to TRBD1. Germline V gene lookup returns CDR1 SNHLY and CDR2 FYNNEI. The V segment lost 7 bases and the J segment 3 bases; nucleotides outside the gene matches: 17. The length of the CDR3 is 17 residues. The CDR3 spells CASKSWLAGQANYEQYF. DNA for the CDR3: TGTGCCAGCAAAAGTTGGCTTGCGGGACAGGCCAACTACGAGCAGTACTTC.

The V gene is TRBV7-2, the J gene TRBJ2-7; D tentatively fits TRBD1 or TRBD2 (6 bases each). The CDR3 totals 15 residues. Germline loops: CDR1 SGHTA, CDR2 FQGNSA. V gave up 1 base and J gave up 3 bases, with 13 bases separating them. The CDR3 here is CASSLEGGHLYEQYF. CDR3 in DNA: TGTGCCAGCAGCTTAGAGGGGGGCCACCTCTACGAGCAGTACTTC.

CDR3 sequence (DNA): TGTGCCAGCAGCACCCGACAAAGCTCCTACAATGAGCAGTTCTTC. It yields the protein CASSTRQSSYNEQFF. This rearrangement joins TRBV7-7 to TRBJ2-1; D is unclear. The germline V gene encodes CDR1 SSHAT and CDR2 FNYEAQ (reference sequence). The CDR3 spans 15 residues. The V gene lost 5 bases and the J gene lost 0 bases, with 11 bases spanning the gap.

This rearrangement joins TRBV2 to TRBJ2-7, with D tentatively TRBD2 (6 bases). Germline V gene data show CDR1 as SNHLY and CDR2 as FYNNEI. Trimming took 6 bases from V and 4 from J, leaving 16 bases between them. This CDR3 is built from 14 residues. CDR3 residues: CASRPTGVGYEQYF. CDR3 sequence (DNA): TGTGCCAGCAGGCCGACGGGGGTAGGTTACGAGCAGTACTTC.

The chain carries TRBV6-1 and TRBJ2-2, with D perhaps matching TRBD1 (6 bases). Germline loops: CDR1 MNHNS, CDR2 SASEGT. Trimming shortened V by 5 bases and J by 0 bases, and 10 bases separated the two germline ends. The CDR3 length is 15 residues. In nucleotides, the CDR3 is TGTGCCAGCAGTAGGGGGACAACGAACACCGGGGAGCTGTTTTTT. It specifies CASSRGTTNTGELFF.

V is TRBV5-1 and J is TRBJ2-7, with 12 bases fitting TRBD1. Germline V gene lookup returns CDR1 SGHRS and CDR2 YFSETQ. Trimming took 2 bases from V and 7 from J; bases not matched to a gene: 4. CDR3 length equals 14 residues. CDR3 bases: TGCGCCAGCAGCTTTGGGACAGGGGGCAAGGAGCAGTACTTC. Amino acids: CASSFGTGGKEQYF.

The V gene is TRBV7-9, the J gene TRBJ2-1; TRBD2 aligns across 12 bases. Germline V gene data show CDR1 as SEHNR and CDR2 as FQNEAQ (reference sequence). V was clipped by 3 bases and J by 7 bases; unmatched bases: 16. This CDR3 region has 19 residues. The CDR3 DNA sequence: TGTGCCAGCAGCTTCCTTTTTTGGTCGGGACTAGCGGGTAATAATGAGCAGTTCTTC. Amino acids: CASSFLFWSGLAGNNEQFF.

This clone has only one observation. The V and J genes are TRBV6-5 and TRBJ1-1; 8 bases map to TRBD1. CDR1 is MNHEY, CDR2 SVGAGI, per germline. Trimming at V came to 7 bases and at J to 6 bases, leaving 10 bases not matched to a gene. This CDR3 region has 14 residues. The CDR3 nucleotides read TGTGCCAGCACCCGACAGGGGATGAGGGCTGAAGCTTTCTTT. It translates to CASTRQGMRAEAFF.